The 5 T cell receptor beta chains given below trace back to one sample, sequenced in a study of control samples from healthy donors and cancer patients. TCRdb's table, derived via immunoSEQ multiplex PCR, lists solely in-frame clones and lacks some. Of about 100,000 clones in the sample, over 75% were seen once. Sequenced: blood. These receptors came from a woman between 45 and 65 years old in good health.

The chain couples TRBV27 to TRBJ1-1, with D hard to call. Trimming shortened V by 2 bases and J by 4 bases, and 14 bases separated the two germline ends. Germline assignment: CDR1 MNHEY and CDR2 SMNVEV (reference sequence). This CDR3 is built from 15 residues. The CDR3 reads CASSLSVGVSTEAFF. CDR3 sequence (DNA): TGTGCCAGCAGTTTAAGTGTCGGGGTGAGCACTGAAGCTTTCTTT.

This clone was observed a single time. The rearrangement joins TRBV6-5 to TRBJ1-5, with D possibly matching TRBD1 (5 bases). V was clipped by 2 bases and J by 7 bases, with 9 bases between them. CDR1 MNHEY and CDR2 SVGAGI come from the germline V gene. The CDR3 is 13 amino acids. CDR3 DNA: TGTGCCAGCAGTTACGGGGGTGGCCAGCCCCAGCATTTT. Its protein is CASSYGGGQPQHF.

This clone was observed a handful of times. DNA of the CDR3: TGTGCTAGTGGTTCCACGGACCTTAAAAGGCAGTACGTC. Residues: CASGSTDLKRQYV. V is TRBV12-5 and J is TRBJ2-7; D is unresolved. The CDR3 loop spans 13 amino acids. Per germline, CDR1 LGHNT and CDR2 FRNRAP. Trimming pared 4 bases from V and 9 bases from J, leaving 16 bases between.

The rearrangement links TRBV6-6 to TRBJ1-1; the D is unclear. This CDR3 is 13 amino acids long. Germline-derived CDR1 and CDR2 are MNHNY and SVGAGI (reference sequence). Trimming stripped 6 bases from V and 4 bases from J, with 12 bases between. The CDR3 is CASRAGVGTEAFF. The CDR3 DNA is TGTGCCAGCAGGGCCGGCGTAGGCACTGAAGCTTTCTTT.

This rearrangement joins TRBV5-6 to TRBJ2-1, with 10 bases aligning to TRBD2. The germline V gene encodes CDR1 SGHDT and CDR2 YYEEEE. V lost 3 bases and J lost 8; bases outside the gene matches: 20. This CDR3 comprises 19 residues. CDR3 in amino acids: CASSSDTMLGSGGSHEQFF. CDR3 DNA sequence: TGTGCCAGCAGCTCAGACACAATGTTGGGTAGCGGGGGGTCCCATGAGCAGTTCTTC.